Presented here are 22 T cell receptor beta chains from one specimen sequenced in a study of T cells in localized non-small cell lung cancer. The assay was immunoSEQ multiplex PCR, and TCRdb's table has in-frame clones only and misses some. The sample includes about 20,000 clones, 87% seen only once; the top ten take more than 10%. This material consisted of PBMCs, taken before any cancer treatment. The receptors come from a man aged 40 to 69 with stage II squamous cell lung carcinoma.

The V call is TRBV5-5, the J call TRBJ1-2; D gene uncertain. V was pared by 0 bases and J by 0 bases, with 9 bases between. The CDR3 is made up of 15 amino acids. Germline CDR1 is SGHKS and CDR2 is YYEKEE (reference sequence). This CDR3 is CASSLVRGTNYGYTF. The CDR3 DNA follows: TGTGCCAGCAGCTTGGTTCGAGGAACTAACTATGGCTACACCTTC.

This clone has more than one count but fewer than ten. The chain couples TRBV6-1 to TRBJ2-5; TRBD2 might be the D (7 bases). The CDR3 contains 14 residues. The V gene's germline CDR1 is MNHNS and CDR2 SASEGT. Trimming took 3 bases from V and 7 from J, leaving 15 bases between them. The CDR3 sequence: CASSDLAGEGTQYF. For the CDR3, the DNA is TGTGCCAGCAGTGATTTGGCAGGGGAGGGGACCCAGTACTTC.

The rearrangement links TRBV11-3 to TRBJ2-1, with 9 bases matching TRBD1. The J segment lost 9 bases and the V segment lost 5 bases, leaving 11 bases of the junction unmatched. CDR3 size: 15 residues. Germline CDR1 reads SGHNT; CDR2 reads YENEEA. The CDR3 region has the DNA TGTGCCAGCAGCCTAAACCAACAGGGGGCGGGTGAGCAGTTCTTC. It specifies CASSLNQQGAGEQFF.

This sequence joins TRBV27 and TRBJ1-2, with D tentatively TRBD1 (5 bases). Germline CDR1 MNHEY, CDR2 SMNVEV (reference sequence). CDR3 length: 14 amino acids. Trimming took 6 bases from V and 3 from J, leaving 14 bases between them. The CDR3 bases are TGTGCCAGCAGGACTACGATGGGGGACTATGGCTACACCTTC. Translated, it gives CASRTTMGDYGYTF.

The chain uses TRBV6-1 and TRBJ1-5; 9 bases agree with TRBD1. CDR1 and CDR2 from the germline V gene are MNHNS and SASEGT. The V and J ends lost 4 bases and 0 bases, in that order; junction bases with no gene match: 10. The CDR3 covers 18 residues. The CDR3 is CASSGGTGNSYSNQPQHF. The CDR3 DNA is TGTGCCAGCAGTGGAGGGACAGGGAACTCATATAGCAATCAGCCCCAGCATTTT.

The chain uses TRBV5-5 and TRBJ1-4; D gene ambiguous. With 3 bases removed from V and 8 bases from J, the gap between germline ends came to 17 bases. The CDR3 length is 15 residues. Germline V gives CDR1 SGHKS, CDR2 YYEKEE (reference sequence). As DNA, the CDR3 is TGTGCCAGCAGCTCGCAAGAGGGTCCGCGCGAAAAACTGTTTTTT. Its protein is CASSSQEGPREKLFF.

The rearrangement joins TRBV18 to TRBJ2-2; 11 bases agree with TRBD2. The CDR3 contains 15 residues. V lost 3 bases to trimming and J lost 3 bases; unmatched junction nucleotides: 0. Germline CDR1 and CDR2: KGHSH and LQKENI. Here the CDR3 DNA reads TGTGCCAGCTCACCGGGACTAGCGGACACCGGGGAGCTGTTTTTT. Amino acids: CASSPGLADTGELFF. Filled out from reference TRBV18 and TRBJ2-2, the complete variable domain reads NAGVMQNPRHLVRRRGQEARLRCSPMKGHSHVYWYRQLPEEGLKFMVYLQKENIIDESGMPKERFSAEFPKEGPSILRIQQVVRGDSAAYFCASSPGLADTGELFFGEGSRLTVL.

This rearrangement joins TRBV5-5 to TRBJ1-1; no reliable D call. Trimming stripped 0 bases from V and 5 bases from J, with 14 bases between. Germline values: CDR1 SGHKS, CDR2 YYEKEE (reference sequence). The CDR3 sequence is 15 residues long. The CDR3 sequence: CASSLVVGEGTEAFF. The CDR3 DNA follows: TGTGCCAGCAGCTTGGTGGTGGGCGAGGGAACTGAAGCTTTCTTT.

This chain links TRBV10-3 with TRBJ2-2, with D perhaps being TRBD1 or TRBD2 (5 bases each). The CDR3 has 15 residues. Deletions cut 3 bases from V and 5 bases from J, with 13 bases between. CDR1 and CDR2 from the germline V gene are ENHRY and SYGVKD. CDR3 in DNA: TGTGCCATCAGTGAACTAGGGGAAGGGACCGGGGAGCTGTTTTTT. Its protein product is CAISELGEGTGELFF.

Only one count was recorded for this clone. The gene calls are TRBV6-6 and TRBJ2-7; 7 bases map to TRBD2. Trimming removed 4 bases from V and 9 bases from J; junction bases left unmatched: 9. CDR1 and CDR2 (germline): MNHNY, SVGAGI (reference sequence). The CDR3 is 13 amino acids. The CDR3 nucleotides read TGTGCCAGCAGTTTACTAGCGCGCGTTGGGCAGTACTTC. As protein: CASSLLARVGQYF.

The gene calls are TRBV4-1 and TRBJ2-5; D not certain. In germline, CDR1 is MGHRA, CDR2 YSYEKL. The CDR3 consists of 15 residues. V shed 2 bases and J shed 4 bases, with 14 bases lying between them. The CDR3 nucleotides are TGCGCCAGCAGCCAATTCCCAGCGAATGTAGAGACCCAGTACTTC. Protein: CASSQFPANVETQYF.

The rearrangement joins TRBV7-9 to TRBJ1-2; D not certain. V gave up 5 bases and J gave up 4 bases, with 8 bases separating them. Per the germline V gene, CDR1 is SEHNR and CDR2 is FQNEAQ (reference sequence). The length of the CDR3 is 12 residues. The CDR3 DNA follows: TGTGCCAGCAGCATACAGTCCTATGGCTACACCTTC. Protein: CASSIQSYGYTF. The variable domain in full, completed from reference TRBV7-9 and TRBJ1-2, reads DTGVSQNPRHKITKRGQNVTFRCDPISEHNRLYWYRQTLGQGPEFLTYFQNEAQLEKSRLLSDRFSAERPKGSFSTLEIQRTEQGDSAMYLCASSIQSYGYTFGSGTRLTVV.

This chain joins TRBV27 and TRBJ2-1; the D gene is possibly TRBD2 (6 bases). Trimming removed 3 bases at V and 1 base at J, with 19 bases between. This CDR3 contains 18 residues. The germline V gene has CDR1 MNHEY and CDR2 SMNVEV (reference sequence). CDR3 in DNA: TGTGCCAGCAGTTTGGAGGGGAGGCAGTCTTCATCCTACAATGAGCAGTTCTTC. The encoded protein is CASSLEGRQSSSYNEQFF.

The chain combines TRBV5-1 with TRBJ1-3; TRBD1 is a possible D gene (5 bases). Trimming left V 0 bases short and J 0 bases short, with 19 bases between. Per the germline V gene, CDR1 is SGHRS and CDR2 is YFSETQ. The CDR3 runs 19 residues. CDR3 DNA sequence: TGCGCCAGCAGCTTGGGCCCGACACGGCAGGGACCCTCTGGAAACACCATATATTTT. It translates to CASSLGPTRQGPSGNTIYF.

This clone has only one observation. The chain links TRBV7-2 to TRBJ2-1; D is possibly TRBD1 (5 bases). CDR1 is SGHTA and CDR2 is FQGNSA in the germline V gene. The CDR3 runs to 18 residues. V was shortened by 5 bases and J by 0 bases, with 20 bases between the two germline ends. CDR3 DNA sequence: TGTGCCAGCAGCACCCCTACCCAGACAGTATTCTCCTACAATGAGCAGTTCTTC. Residues: CASSTPTQTVFSYNEQFF.

The rearrangement joins TRBV19 to TRBJ2-3; 8 nucleotides align to TRBD2. CDR3 size: 16 residues. With V trimmed by 3 bases and J by 4 bases, 9 bases remained unmatched. CDR1 is LNHDA, CDR2 SQIVND, per germline (reference sequence). The CDR3 DNA reads as TGTGCCAGTAGTATTCCCAGCGGGAGTAGCCCAGATACGCAGTATTTT. It codes for CASSIPSGSSPDTQYF.

The chain recombines TRBV25-1 with TRBJ2-1, with 8 nucleotides matching TRBD1. V shed 3 bases, J shed 6 bases, and the junction held 10 bases outside the gene matches. Germline CDR1 MGHDK, CDR2 SYGVNS. The CDR3 sequence is 16 residues long. The CDR3 loop is CASSDYNNRGANEQFF. The CDR3 DNA reads as TGTGCCAGCAGTGATTATAATAACAGGGGGGCCAATGAGCAGTTCTTC.

This chain joins TRBV21-1 and TRBJ2-5; no check of the table's D call, TRBD2, against the DNA was made. TRBV21-1 has pseudogene status. CDR3 length: 13 amino acids. The CDR3 nucleotides read TGTGCCAGCAGCAAAAGCGCCCAAGAGACCCAGTACTTC. Translation gives CASSKSAQETQYF.

In nucleotides, the CDR3 is TGTGCCAGCAGCTTGCAGGGGCGCGGGGTTGAAGCTTTCTTT. Its translation: CASSLQGRGVEAFF. The chain uses TRBV5-5 and TRBJ1-1, with TRBD1 as a possible D gene (6 bases). Trimming took 1 base from V and 7 from J, leaving 14 bases between them. Germline CDR1 reads SGHKS; CDR2 reads YYEKEE (reference sequence). CDR3 size: 14 residues.

The chain recombines TRBV5-5 with TRBJ1-2, with 9 nucleotides matching TRBD1. V shed 0 bases, J shed 4 bases, and the junction held 13 bases outside the gene matches. This CDR3 has 18 residues. Germline CDR1 SGHKS, CDR2 YYEKEE (reference sequence). This CDR3 reads CASSLGAGTGQLAYGYTF. In nucleotides, the CDR3 is TGTGCCAGCAGCTTGGGAGCCGGGACAGGGCAACTGGCCTATGGCTACACCTTC.

The chain couples TRBV7-9 to TRBJ1-2; TRBD1 matches at 7 bases. The CDR3 sequence is 13 residues long. The germline CDR1 and CDR2 sequences are SEHNR and FQNEAQ (reference sequence). V was clipped by 2 bases and J by 8 bases; unmatched bases: 5. CDR3 sequence reads: CASSLYRGGGYTF. The CDR3 DNA follows: TGTGCCAGCAGCTTATACAGGGGTGGCGGCTACACCTTC.

The chain combines TRBV5-6 with TRBJ2-5; D gene unclear. The V end lost 0 bases, the J end lost 1 base, and 7 bases lay between the germline ends. The length of the CDR3 is 14 residues. Germline lookup yields CDR1 SGHDT and CDR2 YYEEEE. The CDR3 reads CASSLANSQETQYF. The CDR3 DNA sequence: TGTGCCAGCAGCTTGGCCAACAGCCAAGAGACCCAGTACTTC.